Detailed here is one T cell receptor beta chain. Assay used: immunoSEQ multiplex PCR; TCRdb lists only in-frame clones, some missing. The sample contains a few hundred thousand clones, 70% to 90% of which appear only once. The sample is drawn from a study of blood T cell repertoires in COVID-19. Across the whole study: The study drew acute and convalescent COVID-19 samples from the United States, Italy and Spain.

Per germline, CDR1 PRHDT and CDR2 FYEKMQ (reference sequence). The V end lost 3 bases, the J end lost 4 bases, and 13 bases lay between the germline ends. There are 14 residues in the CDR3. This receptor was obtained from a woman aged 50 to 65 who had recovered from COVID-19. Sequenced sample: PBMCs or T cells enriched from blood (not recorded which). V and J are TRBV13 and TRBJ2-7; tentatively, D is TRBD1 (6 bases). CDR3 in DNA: TGTGCCAGCAGCTTGGGACCAGGGGCGTACGAGCAGTACTTC. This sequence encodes CASSLGPGAYEQYF.